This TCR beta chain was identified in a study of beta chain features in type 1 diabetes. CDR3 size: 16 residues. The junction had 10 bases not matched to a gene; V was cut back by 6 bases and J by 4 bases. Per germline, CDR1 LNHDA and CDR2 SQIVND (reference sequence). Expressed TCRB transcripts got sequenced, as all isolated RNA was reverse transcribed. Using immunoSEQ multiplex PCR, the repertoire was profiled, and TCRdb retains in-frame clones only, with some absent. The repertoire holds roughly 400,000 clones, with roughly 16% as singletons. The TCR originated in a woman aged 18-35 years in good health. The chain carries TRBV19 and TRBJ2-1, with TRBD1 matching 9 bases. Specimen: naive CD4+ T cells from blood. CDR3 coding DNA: TGTGCCAGTAGCTCCCTACAGGGGGCGAGTTACAATGAGCAGTTCTTC. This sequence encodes CASSSLQGASYNEQFF.